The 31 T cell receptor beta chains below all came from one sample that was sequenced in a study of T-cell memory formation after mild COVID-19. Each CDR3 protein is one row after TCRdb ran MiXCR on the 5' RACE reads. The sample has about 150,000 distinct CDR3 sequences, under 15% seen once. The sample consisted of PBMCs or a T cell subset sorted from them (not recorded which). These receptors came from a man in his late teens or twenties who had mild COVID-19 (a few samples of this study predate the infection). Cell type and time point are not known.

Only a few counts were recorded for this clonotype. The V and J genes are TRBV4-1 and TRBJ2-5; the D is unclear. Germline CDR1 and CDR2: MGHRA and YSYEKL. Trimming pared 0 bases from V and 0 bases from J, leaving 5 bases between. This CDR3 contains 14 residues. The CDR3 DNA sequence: TGCGCCAGCAGCCAAGATTCCTACCAAGAGACCCAGTACTTC. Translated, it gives CASSQDSYQETQYF.

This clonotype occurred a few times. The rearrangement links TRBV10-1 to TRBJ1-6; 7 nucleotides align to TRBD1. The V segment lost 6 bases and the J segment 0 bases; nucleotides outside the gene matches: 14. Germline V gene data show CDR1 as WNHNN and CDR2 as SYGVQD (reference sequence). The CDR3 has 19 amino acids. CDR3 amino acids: CASRPMLTGCNSYNSPLHF. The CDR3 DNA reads TGCGCCAGCAGGCCAATGTTGACAGGGTGTAACTCCTATAATTCACCCCTCCACTTT.

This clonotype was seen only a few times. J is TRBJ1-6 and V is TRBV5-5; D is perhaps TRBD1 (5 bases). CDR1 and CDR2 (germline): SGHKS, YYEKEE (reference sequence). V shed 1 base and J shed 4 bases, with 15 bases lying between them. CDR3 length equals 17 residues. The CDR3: CASSLRTAGVYNSPLHF. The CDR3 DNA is TGTGCCAGCAGCTTGCGGACGGCGGGGGTTTATAATTCACCCCTCCACTTT.

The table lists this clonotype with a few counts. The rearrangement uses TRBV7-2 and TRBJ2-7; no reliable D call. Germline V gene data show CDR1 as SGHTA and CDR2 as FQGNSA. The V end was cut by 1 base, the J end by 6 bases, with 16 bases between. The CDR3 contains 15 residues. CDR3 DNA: TGTGCCAGCAGCTTAGGTCCCATTTTGGGCCCCGAGCAGTACTTC. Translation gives CASSLGPILGPEQYF.

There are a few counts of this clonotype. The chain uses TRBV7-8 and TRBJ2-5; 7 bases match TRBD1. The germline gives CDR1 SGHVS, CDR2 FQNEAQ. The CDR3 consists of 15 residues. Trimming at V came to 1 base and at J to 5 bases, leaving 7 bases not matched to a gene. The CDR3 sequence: CASSLVTGARETQYF. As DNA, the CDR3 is TGTGCCAGCAGCTTAGTAACAGGGGCACGGGAGACCCAGTACTTC.

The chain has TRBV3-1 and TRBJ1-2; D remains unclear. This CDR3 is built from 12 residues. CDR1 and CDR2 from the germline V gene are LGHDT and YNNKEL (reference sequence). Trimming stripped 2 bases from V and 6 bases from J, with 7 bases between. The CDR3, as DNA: TGTGCCAGCAGCCAACAAGGGAATGGCTACACCTTC. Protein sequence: CASSQQGNGYTF.

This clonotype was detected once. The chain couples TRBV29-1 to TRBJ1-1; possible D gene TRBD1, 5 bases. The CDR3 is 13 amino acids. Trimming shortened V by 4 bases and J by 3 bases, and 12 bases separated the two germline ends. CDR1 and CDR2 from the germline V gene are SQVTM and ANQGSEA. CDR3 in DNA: TGCAGCGTTGGGGCAGGGATCTACACTGAAGCTTTCTTT. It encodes CSVGAGIYTEAFF.

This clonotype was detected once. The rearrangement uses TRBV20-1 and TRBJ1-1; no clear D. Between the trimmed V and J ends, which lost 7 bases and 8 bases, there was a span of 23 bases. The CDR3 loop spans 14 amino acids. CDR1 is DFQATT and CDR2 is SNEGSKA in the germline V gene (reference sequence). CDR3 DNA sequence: TGCAGTGTAATCATCCCCCTTGGACGGCGAGAAGCTTTCTTT. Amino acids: CSVIIPLGRREAFF.

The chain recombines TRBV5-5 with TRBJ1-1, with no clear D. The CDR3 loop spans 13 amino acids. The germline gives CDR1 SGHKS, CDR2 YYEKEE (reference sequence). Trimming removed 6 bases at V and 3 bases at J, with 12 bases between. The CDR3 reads CASNWRGDTEAFF. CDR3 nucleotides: TGTGCCAGCAACTGGCGGGGAGACACTGAAGCTTTCTTT.

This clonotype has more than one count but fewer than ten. The DNA of the CDR3 is TGTGCCAGCAGGGGACCAGCTAATGAAAAACTGTTTTTT. Translation gives CASRGPANEKLFF. The chain is built from TRBV6-6 and TRBJ1-4, with a weak D call TRBD1 (5 bases). Trimming shortened V by 6 bases and J by 3 bases, and 8 bases separated the two germline ends. CDR1 MNHNY and CDR2 SVGAGI come from the germline V gene (reference sequence). The CDR3 contains 13 residues.

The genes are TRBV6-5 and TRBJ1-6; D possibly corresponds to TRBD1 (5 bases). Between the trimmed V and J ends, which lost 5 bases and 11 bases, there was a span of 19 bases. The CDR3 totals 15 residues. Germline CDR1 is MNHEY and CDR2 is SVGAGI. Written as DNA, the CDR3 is TGTGCCAGCAGTCGGCTACGGCAGGGTTTTACACCCCTCCACTTT. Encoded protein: CASSRLRQGFTPLHF.

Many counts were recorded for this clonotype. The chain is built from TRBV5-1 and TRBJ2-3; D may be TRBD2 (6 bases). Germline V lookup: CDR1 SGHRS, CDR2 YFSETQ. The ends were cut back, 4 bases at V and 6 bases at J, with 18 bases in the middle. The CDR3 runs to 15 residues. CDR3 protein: CASSIGLTRGDTQYF. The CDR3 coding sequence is TGCGCCAGCAGCATTGGTCTGACCCGGGGGGATACGCAGTATTTT.

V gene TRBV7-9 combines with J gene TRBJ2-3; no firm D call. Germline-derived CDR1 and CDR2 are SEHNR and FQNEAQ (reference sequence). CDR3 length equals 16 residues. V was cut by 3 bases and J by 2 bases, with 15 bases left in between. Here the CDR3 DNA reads TGTGCCAGCAGCTTTGGGTTTTTTACAGTCACAGATACGCAGTATTTT. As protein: CASSFGFFTVTDTQYF.

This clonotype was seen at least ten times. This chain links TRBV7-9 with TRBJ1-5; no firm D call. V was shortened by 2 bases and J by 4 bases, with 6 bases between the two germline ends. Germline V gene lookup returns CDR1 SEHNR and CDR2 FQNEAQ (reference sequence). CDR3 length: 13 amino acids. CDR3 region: CASSLRENQPQHF. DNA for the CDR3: TGTGCCAGCAGCTTAAGGGAAAATCAGCCCCAGCATTTT.

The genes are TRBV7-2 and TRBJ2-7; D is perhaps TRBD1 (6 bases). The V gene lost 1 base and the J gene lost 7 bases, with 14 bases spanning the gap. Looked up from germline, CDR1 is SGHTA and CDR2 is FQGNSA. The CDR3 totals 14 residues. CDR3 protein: CASSLVWGPVEQYV. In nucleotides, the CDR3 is TGTGCCAGCAGCTTAGTGTGGGGGCCGGTAGAGCAGTACGTC.

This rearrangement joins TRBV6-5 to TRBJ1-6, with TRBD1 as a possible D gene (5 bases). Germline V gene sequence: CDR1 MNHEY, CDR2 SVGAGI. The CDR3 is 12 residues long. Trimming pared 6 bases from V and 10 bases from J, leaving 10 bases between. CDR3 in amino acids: CASRLGDSPLHF. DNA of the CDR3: TGTGCCAGCAGATTGGGGGACTCACCCCTCCACTTT.

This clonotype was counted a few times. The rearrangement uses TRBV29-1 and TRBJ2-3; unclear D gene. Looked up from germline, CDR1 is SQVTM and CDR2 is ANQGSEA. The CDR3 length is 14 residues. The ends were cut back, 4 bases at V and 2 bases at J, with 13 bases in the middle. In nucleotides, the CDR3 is TGCAGCGTTGTAGGCGGTAGGGCCACAGATACGCAGTATTTT. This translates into CSVVGGRATDTQYF.

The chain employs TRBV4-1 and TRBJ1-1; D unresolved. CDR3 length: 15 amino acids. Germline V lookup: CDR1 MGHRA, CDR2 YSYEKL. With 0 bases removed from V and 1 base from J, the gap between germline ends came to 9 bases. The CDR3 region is CASSQDIRANTEAFF. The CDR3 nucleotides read TGCGCCAGCAGCCAAGATATTAGGGCGAACACTGAAGCTTTCTTT.

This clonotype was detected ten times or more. The chain's CDR3 is CASSYRSTDTQYF. CDR3 sequence (DNA): TGTGCCAGCAGTTATAGGAGCACAGATACGCAGTATTTT. J is TRBJ2-3 and V is TRBV6-6; no firm D call. From germline, CDR1 is MNHNY and CDR2 SVGAGI (reference sequence). V was pared by 3 bases and J by 0 bases, with 4 bases between. CDR3 length equals 13 residues.

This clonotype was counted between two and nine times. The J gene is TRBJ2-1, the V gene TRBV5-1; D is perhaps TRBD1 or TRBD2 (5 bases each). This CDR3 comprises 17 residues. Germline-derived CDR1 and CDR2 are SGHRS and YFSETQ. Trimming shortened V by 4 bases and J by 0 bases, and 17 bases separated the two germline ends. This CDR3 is CASSESGQSLSYNEQFF. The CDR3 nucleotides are TGCGCCAGCAGCGAAAGCGGACAATCCCTCTCCTACAATGAGCAGTTCTTC.

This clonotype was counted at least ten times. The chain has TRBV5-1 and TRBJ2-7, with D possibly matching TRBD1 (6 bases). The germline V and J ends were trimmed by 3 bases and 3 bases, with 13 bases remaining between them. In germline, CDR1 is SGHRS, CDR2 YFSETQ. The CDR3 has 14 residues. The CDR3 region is CASSSLQGDYEQYF. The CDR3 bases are TGCGCCAGCAGCTCACTACAGGGTGACTACGAGCAGTACTTC.

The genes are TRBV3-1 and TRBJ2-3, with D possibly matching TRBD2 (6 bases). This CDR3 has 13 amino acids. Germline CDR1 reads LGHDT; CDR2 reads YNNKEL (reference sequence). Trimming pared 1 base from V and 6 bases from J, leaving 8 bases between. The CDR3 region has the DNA TGTGCCAGCAGCCAAGGGAGGGCCGATACGCAGTATTTT. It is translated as CASSQGRADTQYF.

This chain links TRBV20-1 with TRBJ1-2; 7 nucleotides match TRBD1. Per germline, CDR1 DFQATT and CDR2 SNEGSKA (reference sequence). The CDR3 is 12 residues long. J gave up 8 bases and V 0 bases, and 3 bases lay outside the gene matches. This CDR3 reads CSARETGWGYTF. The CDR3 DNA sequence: TGCAGTGCTAGAGAGACAGGGTGGGGCTACACCTTC.

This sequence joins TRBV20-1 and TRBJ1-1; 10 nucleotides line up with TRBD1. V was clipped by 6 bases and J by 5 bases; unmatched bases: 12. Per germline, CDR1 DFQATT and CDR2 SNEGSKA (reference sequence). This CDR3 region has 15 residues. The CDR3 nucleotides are TGCAGTGCCGCGGGGACAGGGGCAGGACGGACTGAAGCTTTCTTT. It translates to CSAAGTGAGRTEAFF.

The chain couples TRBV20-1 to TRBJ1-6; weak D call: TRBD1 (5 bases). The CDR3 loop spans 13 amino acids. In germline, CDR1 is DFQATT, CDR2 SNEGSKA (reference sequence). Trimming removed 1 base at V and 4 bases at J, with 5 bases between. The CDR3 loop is CSARGQYNSPLHF. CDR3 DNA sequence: TGCAGTGCTAGAGGACAGTATAATTCACCCCTCCACTTT.

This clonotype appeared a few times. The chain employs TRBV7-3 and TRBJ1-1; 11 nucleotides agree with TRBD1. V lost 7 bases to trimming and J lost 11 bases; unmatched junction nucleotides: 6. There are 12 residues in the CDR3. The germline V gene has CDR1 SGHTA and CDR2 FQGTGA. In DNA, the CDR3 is TGTGCCAGCAAAGGGGGACAGGGGGATGCTTTCTTT. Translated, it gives CASKGGQGDAFF.

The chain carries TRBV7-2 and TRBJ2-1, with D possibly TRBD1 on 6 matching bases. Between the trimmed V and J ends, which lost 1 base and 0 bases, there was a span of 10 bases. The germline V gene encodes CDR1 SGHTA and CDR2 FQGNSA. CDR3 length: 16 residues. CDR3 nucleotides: TGTGCCAGCAGCTTAGTGGGGGCGGGCTCCTACAATGAGCAGTTCTTC. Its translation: CASSLVGAGSYNEQFF.

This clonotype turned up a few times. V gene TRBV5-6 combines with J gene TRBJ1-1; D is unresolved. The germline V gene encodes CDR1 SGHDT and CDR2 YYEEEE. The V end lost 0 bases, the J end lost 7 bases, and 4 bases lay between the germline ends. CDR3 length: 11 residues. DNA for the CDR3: TGTGCCAGCAGCTTGGAGCATGAAGCTTTCTTT. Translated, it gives CASSLEHEAFF.

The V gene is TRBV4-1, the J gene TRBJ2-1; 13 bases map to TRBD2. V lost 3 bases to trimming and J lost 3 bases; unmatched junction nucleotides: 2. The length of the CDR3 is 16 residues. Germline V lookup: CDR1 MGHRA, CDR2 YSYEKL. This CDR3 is CASSQRLAGGYNEQFF. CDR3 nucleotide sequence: TGCGCCAGCAGCCAGCGACTAGCGGGGGGCTACAATGAGCAGTTCTTC.

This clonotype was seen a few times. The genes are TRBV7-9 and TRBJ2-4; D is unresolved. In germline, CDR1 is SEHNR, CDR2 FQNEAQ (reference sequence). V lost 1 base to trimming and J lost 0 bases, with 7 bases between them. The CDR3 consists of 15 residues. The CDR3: CASSLGSIAKNIQYF. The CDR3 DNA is TGTGCCAGCAGCTTAGGGAGTATAGCCAAAAACATTCAGTACTTC.

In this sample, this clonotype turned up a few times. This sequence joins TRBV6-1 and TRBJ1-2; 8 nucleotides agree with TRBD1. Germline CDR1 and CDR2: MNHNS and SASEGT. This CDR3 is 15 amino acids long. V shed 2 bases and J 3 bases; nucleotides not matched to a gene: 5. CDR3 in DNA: TGTGCCAGCAGTGAACAAACAGGGGGTGACTATGGCTACACCTTC. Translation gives CASSEQTGGDYGYTF.